Given below is one T cell receptor (beta chain) in context. This clone was seen just once. What this receptor recognizes is not known. No per-base quality is available; no much larger clone lies one base away. In the prospective study, participants were roughly 18 to 100 years old, resided in under 30 geographic areas of the United States, and were enrolled through a virtual design. In the prospective study, cohorts were assigned on the basis of participant-reported clinical history obtained from a screening survey and a study questionnaire. Recovered participants in ImmuneRACE Cohort 3 were defined by two consecutive negative NP/OP PCR tests, clearance by a healthcare professional, or resolution of symptoms. In the prospective study, mobile phlebotomists collected whole blood, serum and a nasopharyngeal or oropharyngeal swab from each participant. Prospective study participants could optionally give additional blood draws and questionnaires over an approximately 2-month period. Before DNA extraction, blood samples from the prospective study were shipped at room temperature or frozen.

This sample stems from a study of blood T cell repertoires in COVID-19 (dated by TCRdb to the early 2020s). The study in broad terms: The collaborator samples originated in the United States, Italy and Spain and spanned the acute and convalescent phases of COVID-19. HLA class I and class II types, where available, came from metadata supplied by the sample provider rather than from assay-based typing. Samples came from the ongoing ImmuneRACE study (first 160 participants) plus 1,254 subjects from 6 global collaborators. Subjects who had been exposed to COVID-19, were actively infected with it, or had recovered from it provided the deeply sampled blood TCRbeta repertoires that made up the dataset. The repertoires were released in a freely available public database intended as a resource for research on the immune response to SARS-CoV-2. The sample metadata nearly always contained a de-identified subject ID, COVID-19 status, age in years and sex. The prospective study material was composed of cDNA or gDNA derived from T cells, B-cell-depleted T cells, or PBMCs.

The immunoSEQ Assay, a bias-controlled multiplex PCR, was used to amplify TCRbeta CDR3 regions from genomic DNA. Turning to the authors' computational methods: Within the assay, amplification of reference gene primers was used to estimate how many nucleated cells each sample contained. To quantify the absolute abundance of each unique TCRbeta CDR3 rearrangement, sequence reads were collapsed and filtered. For each sample, productive Simpson clonality was calculated as the square root of Simpson's diversity index over productive rearrangements. TCRdb took over this immuneACCESS table, retaining in-frame rearrangements with V and J assigned. Such tables are incomplete; in checked studies, under half of the missing clones stem from an unresolved V gene, and the remainder is unexplained. The D gene and trimming were derived from the DNA, and the V and J assignments and clone size from that table. Recorded for this sample are roughly 220,000 clones; approximately 82% of them occurred a single time. Together, the top ten hold 14% to 15% of the sample.

The trim is 8 bases for V and 8 bases for J, with a gap of 16 bases between the germline ends. The germline V gene gives CDR1 as SGHAT and CDR2 as FQNNGV. The CDR3 covers 13 residues, taking in both the cysteine and the phenylalanine. CDR3 DNA is the only sequence kept; it has 39 bases, read in frame from the first base. Points the paper makes about the study in general: The quantity of clinical and demographic metadata differed by source and by participant and was supplied without curation.

This sequence was found in a man in his forties who had recovered from COVID-19. Sequencing used PBMCs or T cells enriched from blood (not recorded which). The chain employs TRBV11-2 and TRBJ1-3; the D gene is unclear. The DNA is TGTGCCAGCGGGCCTGAGCCGGCACACACCATATATTTT. It is translated as CASGPEPAHTIYF.